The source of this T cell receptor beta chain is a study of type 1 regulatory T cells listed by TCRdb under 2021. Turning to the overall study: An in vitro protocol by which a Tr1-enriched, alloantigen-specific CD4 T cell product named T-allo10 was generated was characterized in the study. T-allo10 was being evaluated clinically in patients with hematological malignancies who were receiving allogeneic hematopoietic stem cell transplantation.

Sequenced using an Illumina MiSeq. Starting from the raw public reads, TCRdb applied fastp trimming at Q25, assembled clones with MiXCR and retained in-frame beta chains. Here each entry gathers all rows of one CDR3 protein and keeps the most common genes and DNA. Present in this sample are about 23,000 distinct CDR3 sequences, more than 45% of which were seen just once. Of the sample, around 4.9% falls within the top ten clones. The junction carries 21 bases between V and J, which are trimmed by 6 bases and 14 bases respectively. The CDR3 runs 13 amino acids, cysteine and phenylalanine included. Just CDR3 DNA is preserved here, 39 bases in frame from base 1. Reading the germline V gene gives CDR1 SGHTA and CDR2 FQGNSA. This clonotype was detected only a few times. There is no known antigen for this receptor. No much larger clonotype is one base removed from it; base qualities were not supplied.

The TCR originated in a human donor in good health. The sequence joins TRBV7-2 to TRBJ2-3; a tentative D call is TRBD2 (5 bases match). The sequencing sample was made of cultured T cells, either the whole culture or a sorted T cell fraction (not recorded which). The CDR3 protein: CASRRRSTLYMYF. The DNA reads TGTGCCAGCAGGCGGAGGAGCACCCTTTATATGTATTTT. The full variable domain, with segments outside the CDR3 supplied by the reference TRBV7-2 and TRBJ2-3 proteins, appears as GAGVSQSPSNKVTEKGKDVELRCDPISGHTALYWYRQSLGQGLEFLIYFQGNSAPDKSGLPSDRFSAERTGGSVSTLTIQRTQQEDSAVYLCASRRRSTLYMYFGPGTRLTVL.